The sequence of this TCR beta chain was determined in a study of T-cell reconstitution after alpha-beta-depleted transplantation in children (dated by TCRdb to the mid-2010s). In terms of the full investigation: Using TCR repertoire profiling, the study quantitatively followed how T-cell immune reconstitution unfolded in children after TCRalphabeta/CD19-depleted allogeneic hematopoietic cell transplantation. Results the study describes overall, beyond this receptor: The apparently early recovery of alphabetaT-cell counts about two months after transplant reportedly depended on only several hundred rapidly expanded clones that came from non-depleted graft cells. Over the following months the frequencies of hyperexpanded clones went down, and after one year T-cell counts and TCRbeta diversity were mostly credited to newly produced T cells. In some patients, the high TCRbeta diversity seen at day 60 was put down to recipient T cells and intrathymic progenitors that had survived conditioning.

The CDR3 contains 13 residues, cysteine and phenylalanine counted. The CDR3 DNA has 39 bases and is translated from base 1. V loses 7 bases, J loses 5 bases, and the germline ends lie 13 bases apart. For CDR1 and CDR2, the germline V gene lists MNHEY and SVGEGT. This specimen's treatment or condition label, per the study, means: allogeneic hematopoietic cell transplantation with graft depleted of TCRalphabeta T cells and CD19 B cells. Transplant recipients were children who received TCRalphabeta/CD19-depleted allogeneic hematopoietic cell grafts. To prepare the library, PCR was applied. The instrument was an Illumina HiSeq 2500. To normalize quantification of the TCRbeta repertoire, the TCR libraries were built with molecular barcoding that relied on unique molecular identifiers. The public reads were reprocessed in TCRdb via fastp at Q25 and MiXCR, keeping in-frame beta chains. Merged by CDR3 protein, the rows form single entries marked with the most common genes and DNA. Within this sample are around 600,000 distinct CDR3 sequences, with under 30% of them counted one time only. Of the sample, 13% to 15% falls within the top ten clones.

A word on this clonotype: Its target antigen remains unknown. No clone much larger than this one lies a single base away; base qualities are absent.

The receptor comes from a boy under two years old who had a stem cell transplant for acute myeloid leukemia, so the T cells may come from the graft donor. Sample: PBMCs, mostly from graft donor cells, taken 360 days after TCRalphabeta/CD19-depleted stem cell transplant. The sequence is built from TRBV6-2 or TRBV6-3 and TRBJ2-3, with the D gene possibly TRBD1 or TRBD2, each one fitting 6 bases. The DNA reads TGTGCCAGCACCCCGGGGGACATAGATACGCAGTATTTT. Its coded protein is CASTPGDIDTQYF.